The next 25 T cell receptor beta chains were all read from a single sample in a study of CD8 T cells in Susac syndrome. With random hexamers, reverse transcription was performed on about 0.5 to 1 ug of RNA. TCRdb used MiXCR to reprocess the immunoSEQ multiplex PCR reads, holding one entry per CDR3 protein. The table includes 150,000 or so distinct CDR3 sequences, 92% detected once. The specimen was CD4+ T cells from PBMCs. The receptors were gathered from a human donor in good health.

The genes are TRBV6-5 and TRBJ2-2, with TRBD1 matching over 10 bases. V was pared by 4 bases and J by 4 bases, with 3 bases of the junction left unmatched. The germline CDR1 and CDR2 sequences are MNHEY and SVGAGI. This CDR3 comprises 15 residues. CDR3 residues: CASSFGQGGTGELFF. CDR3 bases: TGTGCCAGCAGTTTCGGACAGGGGGGCACCGGGGAGCTGTTTTTT.

The CDR3 nucleotides read TGCGCCAGCAGGCGACGCTTCGGGGACTATGGCTACACCTTC. It encodes CASRRRFGDYGYTF. The chain is built from TRBV5-1 and TRBJ1-2; D uncertain. This CDR3 has 14 amino acids. The germline CDR1 and CDR2 sequences are SGHRS and YFSETQ. Trimming stripped 5 bases from V and 3 bases from J, with 14 bases between. Full variable domain (missing parts from reference TRBV5-1 and TRBJ1-2): KAGVTQTPRYLIKTRGQQVTLSCSPISGHRSVSWYQQTPGQGLQFLFEYFSETQRNKGNFPGRFSGRQFSNSRSEMNVSTLELGDSALYLCASRRRFGDYGYTFGSGTRLTVV.

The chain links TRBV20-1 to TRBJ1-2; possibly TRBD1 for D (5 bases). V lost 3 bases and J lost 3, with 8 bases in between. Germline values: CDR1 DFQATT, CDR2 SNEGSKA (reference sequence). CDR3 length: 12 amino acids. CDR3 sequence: CSASIRDYGYTF. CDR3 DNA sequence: TGCAGTGCTAGCATCAGGGACTATGGCTACACCTTC.

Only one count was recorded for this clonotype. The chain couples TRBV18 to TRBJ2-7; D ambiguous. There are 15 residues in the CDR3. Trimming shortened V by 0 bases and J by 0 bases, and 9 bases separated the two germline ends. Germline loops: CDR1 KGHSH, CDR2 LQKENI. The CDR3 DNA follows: TGTGCCAGCTCACCACCGACTCTTCGCTCCTACGAGCAGTACTTC. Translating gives CASSPPTLRSYEQYF.

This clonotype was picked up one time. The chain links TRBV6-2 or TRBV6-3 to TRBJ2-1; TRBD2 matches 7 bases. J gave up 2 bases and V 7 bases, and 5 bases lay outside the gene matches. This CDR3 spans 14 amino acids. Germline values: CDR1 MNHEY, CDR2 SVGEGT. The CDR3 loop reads CASTRAGAYNEQFF. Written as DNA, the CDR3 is TGTGCCAGCACCCGGGCGGGGGCCTACAATGAGCAGTTCTTC.

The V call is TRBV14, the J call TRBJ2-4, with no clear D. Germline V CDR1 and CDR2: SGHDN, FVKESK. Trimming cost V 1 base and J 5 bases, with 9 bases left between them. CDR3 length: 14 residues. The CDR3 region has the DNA TGTGCCAGCAGCCAAGCGGCCGGGCAAAACATTCAGTACTTC. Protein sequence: CASSQAAGQNIQYF.

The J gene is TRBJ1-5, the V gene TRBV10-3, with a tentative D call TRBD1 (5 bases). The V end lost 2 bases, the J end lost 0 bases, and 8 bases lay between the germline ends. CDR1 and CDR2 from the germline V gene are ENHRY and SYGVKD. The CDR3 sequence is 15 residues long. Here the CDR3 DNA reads TGTGCCATCAGTGAGGGGGGGGATAGCAATCAGCCCCAGCATTTT. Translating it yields CAISEGGDSNQPQHF.

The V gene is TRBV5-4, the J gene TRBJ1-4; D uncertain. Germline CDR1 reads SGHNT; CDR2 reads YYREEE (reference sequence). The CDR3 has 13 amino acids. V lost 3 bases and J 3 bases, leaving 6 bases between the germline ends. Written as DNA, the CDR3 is TGTGCCAGCAGCTCGGGAGCTAATGAAAAACTGTTTTTT. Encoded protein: CASSSGANEKLFF. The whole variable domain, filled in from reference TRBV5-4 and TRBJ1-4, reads ETGVTQSPTHLIKTRGQQVTLRCSSQSGHNTVSWYQQALGQGPQFIFQYYREEENGRGNFPPRFSGLQFPNYSSELNVNALELDDSALYLCASSSGANEKLFFGSGTQLSVL.

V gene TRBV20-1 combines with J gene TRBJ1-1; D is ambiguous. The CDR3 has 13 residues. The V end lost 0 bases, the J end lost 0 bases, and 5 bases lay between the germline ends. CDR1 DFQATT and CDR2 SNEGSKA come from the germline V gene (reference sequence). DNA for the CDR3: TGCAGTGCTAGAGACAGGATGAACACTGAAGCTTTCTTT. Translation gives CSARDRMNTEAFF.

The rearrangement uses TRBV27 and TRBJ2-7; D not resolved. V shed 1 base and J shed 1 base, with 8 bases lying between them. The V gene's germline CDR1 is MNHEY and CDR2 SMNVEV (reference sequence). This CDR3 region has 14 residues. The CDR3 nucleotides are TGTGCCAGCAGTTTATGGGCCGGGTCCTACGAGCAGTACTTC. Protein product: CASSLWAGSYEQYF.

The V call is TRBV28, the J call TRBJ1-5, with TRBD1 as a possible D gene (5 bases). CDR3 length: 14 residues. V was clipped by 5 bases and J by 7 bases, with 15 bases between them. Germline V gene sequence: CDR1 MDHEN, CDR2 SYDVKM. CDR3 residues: CASSLGLRGQPQHF. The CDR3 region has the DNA TGTGCCAGCAGTCTCGGGCTTCGGGGCCAGCCCCAGCATTTT.

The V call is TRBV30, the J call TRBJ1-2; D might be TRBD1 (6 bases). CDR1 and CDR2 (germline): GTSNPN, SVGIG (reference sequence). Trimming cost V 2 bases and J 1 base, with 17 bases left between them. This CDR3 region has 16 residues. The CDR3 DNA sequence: TGTGCCTGGAGTATGGCCAGGGGCGCGCTTAACTATGGCTACACCTTC. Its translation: CAWSMARGALNYGYTF.

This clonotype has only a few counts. In DNA form, the CDR3 reads TGTGCCAGCAGCTTAGATGGCACCGGGGAGCTGTTTTTT. Translated: CASSLDGTGELFF. The J gene is TRBJ2-2, the V gene TRBV11-3, with D unresolved. The V and J ends lost 0 bases and 4 bases respectively, with 3 bases between them. The CDR3 spans 13 residues. Germline CDR1 and CDR2: SGHNT and YENEEA. Using reference TRBV11-3 and TRBJ2-2 for the parts outside the CDR3, the full variable domain is EAGVVQSPRYKIIEKKQPVAFWCNPISGHNTLYWYLQNLGQGPELLIRYENEEAVDDSQLPKDRFSAERLKGVDSTLKIQPAELGDSAVYLCASSLDGTGELFFGEGSRLTVL.

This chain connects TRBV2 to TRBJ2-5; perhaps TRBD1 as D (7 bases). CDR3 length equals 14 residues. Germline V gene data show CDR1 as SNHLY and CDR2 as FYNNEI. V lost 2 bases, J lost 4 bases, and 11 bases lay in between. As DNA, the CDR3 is TGTGCCAGCAGTGAAACCCAGGGGGGAGAGACCCAGTACTTC. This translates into CASSETQGGETQYF.

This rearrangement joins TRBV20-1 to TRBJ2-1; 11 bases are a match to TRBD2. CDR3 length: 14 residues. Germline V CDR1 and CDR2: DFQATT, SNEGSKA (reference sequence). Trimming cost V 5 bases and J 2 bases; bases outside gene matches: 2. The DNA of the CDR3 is TGCAGTGCTGAGGGACTAGCGGCCTACAATGAGCAGTTCTTC. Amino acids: CSAEGLAAYNEQFF.

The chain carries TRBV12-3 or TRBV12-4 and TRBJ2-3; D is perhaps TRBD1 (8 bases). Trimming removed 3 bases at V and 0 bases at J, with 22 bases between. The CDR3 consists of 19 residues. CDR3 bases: TGTGCCAGCAGTTTCAGGGGGCGCGTGACTAGCAGGAGCACAGATACGCAGTATTTT. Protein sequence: CASSFRGRVTSRSTDTQYF.

The CDR3 region is CSAGTGLYEQYF. CDR3 DNA sequence: TGCAGTGCGGGGACAGGGTTGTACGAGCAGTACTTC. The chain joins TRBV20-1 to TRBJ2-7; 9 bases match TRBD1. The CDR3 is 12 amino acids. V lost 6 bases, J lost 4 bases, and 4 bases stayed unmatched. CDR1 and CDR2 (germline): DFQATT, SNEGSKA (reference sequence).

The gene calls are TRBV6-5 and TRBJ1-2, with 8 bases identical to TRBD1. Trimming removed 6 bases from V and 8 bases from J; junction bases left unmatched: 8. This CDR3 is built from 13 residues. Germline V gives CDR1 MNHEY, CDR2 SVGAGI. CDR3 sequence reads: CASRTQGAYGYTF. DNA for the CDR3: TGTGCCAGCAGGACTCAGGGGGCTTACGGCTACACCTTC.

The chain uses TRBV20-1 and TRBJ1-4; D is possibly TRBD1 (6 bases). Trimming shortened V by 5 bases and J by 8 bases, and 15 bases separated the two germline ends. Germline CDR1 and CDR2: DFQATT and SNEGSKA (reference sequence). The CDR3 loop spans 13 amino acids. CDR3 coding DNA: TGCAGTGCTGGACAGAGCGGAGTGGAAAAACTGTTTTTT. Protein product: CSAGQSGVEKLFF.

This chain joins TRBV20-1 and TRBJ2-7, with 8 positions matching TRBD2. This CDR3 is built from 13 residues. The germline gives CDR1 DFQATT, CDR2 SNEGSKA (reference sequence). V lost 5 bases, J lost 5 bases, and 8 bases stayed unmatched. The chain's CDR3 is CSAARQAGDEQYF. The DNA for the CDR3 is TGCAGTGCTGCCCGGCAAGCGGGAGACGAGCAGTACTTC.

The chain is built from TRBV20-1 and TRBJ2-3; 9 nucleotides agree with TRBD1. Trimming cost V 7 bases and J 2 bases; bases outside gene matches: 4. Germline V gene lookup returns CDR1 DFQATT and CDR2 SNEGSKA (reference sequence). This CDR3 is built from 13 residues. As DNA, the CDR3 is TGCAGTGTTTTACAGGGGGCCACAGATACGCAGTATTTT. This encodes CSVLQGATDTQYF.

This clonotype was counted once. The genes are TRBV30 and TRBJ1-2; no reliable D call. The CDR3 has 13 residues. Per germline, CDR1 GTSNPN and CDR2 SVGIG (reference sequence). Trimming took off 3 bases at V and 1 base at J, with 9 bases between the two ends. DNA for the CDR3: TGTGCCTGGAGGTCGGACTTTAACTATGGCTACACCTTC. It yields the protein CAWRSDFNYGYTF. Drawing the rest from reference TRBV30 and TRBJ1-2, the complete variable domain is SQTIHQWPATLVQPVGSPLSLECTVEGTSNPNLYWYRQAAGRGLQLLFYSVGIGQISSEVPQNLSASRPQDRQFILSSKKLLLSDSGFYLCAWRSDFNYGYTFGSGTRLTVV.

DNA for the CDR3: TGTGCCTGGAGTCTACTGACAGGGGGAAAGGAAAAACTGTTTTTT. It translates to CAWSLLTGGKEKLFF. The V call is TRBV30, the J call TRBJ1-4; the match to TRBD1 covers 9 bases. Trimming cost V 2 bases and J 8 bases; bases outside gene matches: 9. Germline CDR1 and CDR2: GTSNPN and SVGIG (reference sequence). The CDR3 totals 15 residues.

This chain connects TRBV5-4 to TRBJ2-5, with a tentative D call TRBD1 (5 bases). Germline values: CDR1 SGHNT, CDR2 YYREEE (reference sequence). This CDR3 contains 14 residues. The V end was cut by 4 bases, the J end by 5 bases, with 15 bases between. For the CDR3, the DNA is TGTGCCAGCAGCCTGGGCCAGGGTGACGAGACCCAGTACTTC. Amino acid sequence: CASSLGQGDETQYF.

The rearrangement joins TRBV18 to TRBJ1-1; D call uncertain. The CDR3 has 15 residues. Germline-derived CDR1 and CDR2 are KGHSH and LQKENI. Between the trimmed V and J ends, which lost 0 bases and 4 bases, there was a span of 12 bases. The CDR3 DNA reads TGTGCCAGCTCACCACCGGGCCGGGGAGGCACTGAAGCTTTCTTT. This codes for CASSPPGRGGTEAFF.